Each of the 14 T cell receptor beta chains below was sequenced from the same sample in a study of blood T cell repertoires in COVID-19. Sequencing was performed with immunoSEQ multiplex PCR; in TCRdb, only in-frame clones are kept and a portion is missing. The profile covers 200,000 to 300,000 clones, with more than 75% appearing a single time and about 2.1% taken by the ten largest. The specimen sequenced was PBMCs or T cells enriched from blood (not recorded which). The receptors come from a woman between 45 and 60 years old who had recovered from COVID-19.

This rearrangement joins TRBV28 to TRBJ2-3, with a tentative D call TRBD1 (6 bases). Germline assignment: CDR1 MDHEN and CDR2 SYDVKM. The CDR3 is 11 residues long. Trimming took 8 bases from V and 5 from J, leaving 8 bases between them. CDR3 sequence (DNA): TGTGCCAGCCGAGGGGGAGATACGCAGTATTTT. The encoded protein is CASRGGDTQYF. The full variable domain, with the rest looked up from reference TRBV28 and TRBJ2-3, is DVKVTQSSRYLVKRTGEKVFLECVQDMDHENMFWYRQDPGLGLRLIYFSYDVKMKEKGDIPEGYSVSREKKERFSLILESASTNQTSMYLCASRGGDTQYFGPGTRLTVL.

The chain couples TRBV6-5 to TRBJ2-5; 9 bases match TRBD1. The CDR3 contains 15 residues. V lost 6 bases and J lost 5; bases outside the gene matches: 10. Germline-derived CDR1 and CDR2 are MNHEY and SVGAGI. The CDR3 sequence is CASSNRDRVRETQYF. CDR3 bases: TGTGCCAGCAGCAACCGGGACAGGGTGAGGGAGACCCAGTACTTC.

The rearrangement uses TRBV6-1 and TRBJ1-6; D is undetermined. The CDR3 consists of 13 residues. Germline loops: CDR1 MNHNS, CDR2 SASEGT. Between the trimmed V and J ends, which lost 8 bases and 8 bases, there was a span of 13 bases. The CDR3 is CASLVAAYSPLHF. The CDR3 DNA sequence: TGTGCCAGCTTGGTAGCGGCCTATTCACCCCTCCACTTT.

The genes are TRBV27 and TRBJ1-1, with a possible D match to TRBD1 (6 bases). Trimming cost V 7 bases and J 0 bases, with 21 bases left between them. The CDR3 covers 17 residues. Germline values: CDR1 MNHEY, CDR2 SMNVEV (reference sequence). Here the CDR3 DNA reads TGTGCCAGCAAACTCTGGGGGGGCGGGGAGATGAACACTGAAGCTTTCTTT. Translating it yields CASKLWGGGEMNTEAFF.

This clone was picked up a small number of times. The rearrangement links TRBV19 to TRBJ2-2; 7 bases align to TRBD1. CDR1 is LNHDA, CDR2 SQIVND, per germline (reference sequence). Trimming at V came to 3 bases and at J to 2 bases, leaving 3 bases not matched to a gene. The CDR3 runs 15 residues. The CDR3 DNA sequence: TGTGCCAGTAGTATCCGGGACAGAAACACCGGGGAGCTGTTTTTT. This gives the protein CASSIRDRNTGELFF. Together with reference TRBV19 and TRBJ2-2, the CDR3 gives the full variable domain: DGGITQSPKYLFRKEGQNVTLSCEQNLNHDAMYWYRQDPGQGLRLIYYSQIVNDFQKGDIAEGYSVSREKKESFPLTVTSAQKNPTAFYLCASSIRDRNTGELFFGEGSRLTVL.

The rearrangement links TRBV18 to TRBJ2-5, with 7 bases that match TRBD1. The CDR3 runs 15 residues. Germline V gene lookup returns CDR1 KGHSH and CDR2 LQKENI. The trim removed 1 base at V and 5 bases at J, leaving 7 bases unmatched. The CDR3 nucleotides read TGTGCCAGCTCACCACGTCCAGGGGGTGGCGAGACCCAGTACTTC. As protein: CASSPRPGGGETQYF.

The CDR3 reads CASSVAKETEAFF. CDR3 coding DNA: TGTGCCAGCAGCGTAGCTAAAGAGACTGAAGCTTTCTTT. The chain is built from TRBV9 and TRBJ1-1, with D unresolved. The germline V and J ends were trimmed by 0 bases and 5 bases, with 8 bases remaining between them. Looked up from germline, CDR1 is SGDLS and CDR2 is YYNGEE. CDR3 length equals 13 residues.

This clone was counted once. This chain links TRBV14 with TRBJ2-7; TRBD1 matches at 11 bases. CDR3 length equals 16 residues. The germline V gene has CDR1 SGHDN and CDR2 FVKESK. J gave up 4 bases and V 6 bases, and 11 bases lay outside the gene matches. The CDR3 DNA follows: TGTGCCAGCAGTCCCCACCCCGGGACAGGGGGATACGAGCAGTACTTC. Translation: CASSPHPGTGGYEQYF.

The V and J genes are TRBV21-1 and TRBJ1-1; TRBD1 is taken as the D call from the table, unchecked against the DNA. TRBV21-1 is deemed a pseudogene. The CDR3 is 16 residues long. The CDR3 DNA reads as TGTGCCAGCAGCGCCGGAGAGAGACAGGGTTTGATGAAAGCTTTCTTT. Translation: CASSAGERQGLMKAFF.

The chain couples TRBV6-4 to TRBJ2-2; maybe TRBD2 (6 bases). Looked up from germline, CDR1 is MRHNA and CDR2 is SNTAGT. Trimming shortened V by 2 bases and J by 3 bases, and 10 bases separated the two germline ends. The CDR3 is 15 amino acids. The CDR3 nucleotides read TGTGCCAGCAGTGACGGAGGGGAGCACACCGGGGAGCTGTTTTTT. This codes for CASSDGGEHTGELFF.

The chain combines TRBV4-3 with TRBJ1-2; D call uncertain. With 0 bases removed from V and 3 bases from J, the gap between germline ends came to 14 bases. Per the germline V gene, CDR1 is LGHNA and CDR2 is YSLEER. The CDR3 is 16 residues long. The CDR3 sequence is CASSQDLGDTYYGYTF. The DNA for the CDR3 is TGCGCCAGCAGCCAAGATTTGGGAGATACTTACTATGGCTACACCTTC.

The chain recombines TRBV18 with TRBJ2-3; possibly TRBD2 for D (5 bases). CDR1 is KGHSH, CDR2 LQKENI, per germline. Trimming took off 3 bases at V and 5 bases at J, with 9 bases between the two ends. The CDR3 is made up of 13 amino acids. DNA for the CDR3: TGTGCCAGCTCACCCGGGGTAGGAGATACGCAGTATTTT. Translating gives CASSPGVGDTQYF. Full variable domain (outside the CDR3, taken from reference TRBV18 and TRBJ2-3): NAGVMQNPRHLVRRRGQEARLRCSPMKGHSHVYWYRQLPEEGLKFMVYLQKENIIDESGMPKERFSAEFPKEGPSILRIQQVVRGDSAAYFCASSPGVGDTQYFGPGTRLTVL.

The chain has TRBV12-5 and TRBJ1-2; the D gene is possibly TRBD1 (5 bases). V dropped 4 bases and J dropped 1 base, with 19 bases sitting between them. Germline V gene data show CDR1 as LGHNT and CDR2 as FRNRAP. The CDR3 runs 17 residues. The CDR3, as DNA: TGTGCTAGTGGTTCTCAGGGTGTCCCAATGTTTAACTATGGCTACACCTTC. Translating gives CASGSQGVPMFNYGYTF.

The chain joins TRBV30 to TRBJ1-2; the D gene is possibly TRBD1 (5 bases). Germline assignment: CDR1 GTSNPN and CDR2 SVGIG (reference sequence). The ends were cut back, 0 bases at V and 5 bases at J, with 10 bases in the middle. The CDR3 extends over 13 amino acids. The CDR3 region has the DNA TGTGCCTGGAGTGTGAGTCAGGGTTATGGCTACACCTTC. Amino acids: CAWSVSQGYGYTF.